The 30 T cell receptor beta chains below all came from one sample that was sequenced in a study of tissue T cells after allogeneic stem cell transplantation. Clones were read by immunoSEQ multiplex PCR, and TCRdb kept only the in-frame ones, dropping some. The table includes around 40,000 clones, roughly 92% detected once. This sample comprised blood, obtained before transplantation. Source of these receptors: a woman between 35 and 70 years old who later had graft-versus-host disease after an allogeneic stem cell transplant.

This chain joins TRBV7-9 and TRBJ1-6; D gene ambiguous. The CDR3 spans 13 residues. Deletions cut 5 bases from V and 4 bases from J, with 6 bases between. The germline V gene has CDR1 SEHNR and CDR2 FQNEAQ (reference sequence). The CDR3 reads CASSLHYNSPLHF. CDR3 bases: TGTGCCAGCAGCCTACATTATAATTCACCCCTCCACTTT.

This clone was recorded a few times. This rearrangement joins TRBV10-3 to TRBJ2-1; 11 bases are shared with TRBD2. V shed 6 bases and J 0 bases; nucleotides not matched to a gene: 1. CDR3 length: 15 amino acids. Germline values: CDR1 ENHRY, CDR2 SYGVKD. This CDR3 is CAISLAGGSYNEQFF. CDR3 nucleotide sequence: TGTGCCATCAGCCTAGCGGGAGGCTCCTACAATGAGCAGTTCTTC.

The chain joins TRBV9 to TRBJ2-2, with D tentatively TRBD1 (6 bases). V lost 4 bases, J lost 0 bases, and 13 bases lay in between. CDR3 length: 16 amino acids. The germline CDR1 and CDR2 sequences are SGDLS and YYNGEE. Written as DNA, the CDR3 is TGTGCCAGCAGCTTATCCGGGACACCGAACACCGGGGAGCTGTTTTTT. It translates to CASSLSGTPNTGELFF.

This clone has more than one count but fewer than ten. V and J are TRBV9 and TRBJ2-7; D unresolved. The CDR3 has 13 residues. Germline-derived CDR1 and CDR2 are SGDLS and YYNGEE. Trimming removed 0 bases from V and 3 bases from J, with 7 bases in between. CDR3 in DNA: TGTGCCAGCAGCGTAGCGGATCACTACGAGCAGTACTTC. This codes for CASSVADHYEQYF.

Only one count was recorded for this clone. V is TRBV19 and J is TRBJ2-3; 12 positions match TRBD2. CDR3 size: 13 residues. Germline V gene data show CDR1 as LNHDA and CDR2 as SQIVND (reference sequence). Trimming cost V 8 bases and J 6 bases; bases outside gene matches: 3. The CDR3 DNA reads as TGTGCCAGTCTTCTAGCGGGAGGGGATACGCAGTATTTT. Protein product: CASLLAGGDTQYF.

This clone was found a few times. The chain is built from TRBV25-1 and TRBJ2-5; no firm D call. V shed 4 bases and J shed 5 bases, with 5 bases lying between them. Germline V CDR1 and CDR2: MGHDK, SYGVNS. This CDR3 region has 11 residues. CDR3 loop: CASSVTETQYF. The CDR3 region has the DNA TGTGCCAGCAGTGTGACGGAGACCCAGTACTTC.

The chain joins TRBV6-5 to TRBJ1-1; D is possibly TRBD1 (5 bases). The CDR3 contains 14 residues. The germline V gene has CDR1 MNHEY and CDR2 SVGAGI. Deletions cut 7 bases from V and 2 bases from J, with 14 bases between. The chain's CDR3 is CASTGWGLNTEAFF. In DNA form, the CDR3 reads TGTGCCAGCACGGGGTGGGGCCTTAACACTGAAGCTTTCTTT.

CDR3 sequence (DNA): TGTGCCAGCAGCGTGACTAGTGTGGGGGCCGGGGAGCTGTTTTTT. Its protein product is CASSVTSVGAGELFF. The chain is built from TRBV9 and TRBJ2-2; possibly TRBD2 for D (6 bases). CDR3 size: 15 residues. In germline, CDR1 is SGDLS, CDR2 YYNGEE. V shed 2 bases and J shed 6 bases, with 14 bases lying between them. The full variable domain, rest sourced from reference TRBV9 and TRBJ2-2, is DSGVTQTPKHLITATGQRVTLRCSPRSGDLSVYWYQQSLDQGLQFLIQYYNGEERAKGNILERFSAQQFPDLHSELNLSSLELGDSALYFCASSVTSVGAGELFFGEGSRLTVL.

The V gene is TRBV27, the J gene TRBJ2-3; no clear D. V gave up 5 bases and J gave up 7 bases, with 7 bases separating them. CDR1 and CDR2 (germline): MNHEY, SMNVEV (reference sequence). The CDR3 runs 11 residues. CDR3 nucleotides: TGTGCCAGCAGTGACCGTAATACGCAGTATTTT. This encodes CASSDRNTQYF.

The chain recombines TRBV3-1 (or the pseudogene TRBV3-2) with TRBJ2-2; D is unresolved. The CDR3 contains 12 residues. Between the trimmed V and J ends, which lost 0 bases and 8 bases, there was a span of 4 bases. The V gene's germline CDR1 is LGHDT and CDR2 YNNKEL (reference sequence). CDR3 DNA: TGTGCCAGCAGCCAAGAAGGTGGGGAGCTGTTTTTT. This translates into CASSQEGGELFF.

CDR3 sequence (DNA): TGTGCCTGGAGCGGGACTGATAATCAGCCCCAGCATTTT. Protein: CAWSGTDNQPQHF. The rearrangement joins TRBV30 to TRBJ1-5; possibly TRBD1 for D (5 bases). With 3 bases removed from V and 4 bases from J, the gap between germline ends came to 10 bases. The CDR3 spans 13 residues. Germline CDR1 is GTSNPN and CDR2 is SVGIG (reference sequence).

The chain uses TRBV7-2 and TRBJ2-7; D might be TRBD2 (6 bases). Per the germline V gene, CDR1 is SGHTA and CDR2 is FQGNSA. The CDR3 has 13 residues. Trimming stripped 2 bases from V and 7 bases from J, with 12 bases between. The CDR3 DNA follows: TGTGCCAGCAGCTTATCGGACTATGGGGAGCAGTACTTC. Its protein product is CASSLSDYGEQYF.

The gene calls are TRBV7-8 and TRBJ2-1; 9 nucleotides align to TRBD2. This CDR3 has 17 amino acids. From germline, CDR1 is SGHVS and CDR2 FQNEAQ. Unmatched junction bases numbered 4, after V lost 1 base and J lost 0 bases. The CDR3 loop reads CASSLVILAGSYNEQFF. CDR3 DNA sequence: TGTGCCAGCAGCTTAGTCATACTAGCGGGCTCCTACAATGAGCAGTTCTTC.

The gene calls are TRBV30 and TRBJ2-7; D unclear. CDR3 size: 12 residues. In germline, CDR1 is GTSNPN, CDR2 SVGIG (reference sequence). The V end lost 1 base, the J end lost 0 bases, and 4 bases lay between the germline ends. CDR3 sequence (DNA): TGTGCCTGGAGTGGTCACTCCTACGAGCAGTACTTC. Its translation is CAWSGHSYEQYF.

V and J are TRBV7-2 and TRBJ1-5; perhaps TRBD1 as D (6 bases). The CDR3 contains 13 residues. Per the germline V gene, CDR1 is SGHTA and CDR2 is FQGNSA. Trimming left V 5 bases short and J 4 bases short, with 9 bases between. CDR3 region: CASSQGGNQPQHF. CDR3 sequence (DNA): TGTGCCAGCAGCCAAGGGGGGAATCAGCCCCAGCATTTT.

This chain links TRBV15 with TRBJ2-3; D might be TRBD2 (5 bases). Deletions cut 0 bases from V and 0 bases from J, with 13 bases between. The CDR3 has 17 amino acids. Per the germline V gene, CDR1 is LNHNV and CDR2 is YYDKDF (reference sequence). The CDR3 loop is CATSRELSGTSTDTQYF. The CDR3 region has the DNA TGTGCCACCAGCAGAGAGTTGAGCGGTACTAGCACAGATACGCAGTATTTT.

The chain uses TRBV9 and TRBJ2-7; 7 bases are a match to TRBD2. The CDR3 is 16 residues long. Germline CDR1 SGDLS, CDR2 YYNGEE. J was trimmed by 5 bases and V by 4 bases; bases with no gene match: 15. The CDR3 reads CASSPTISGIRDEQYF. For the CDR3, the DNA is TGTGCCAGCAGCCCAACCATAAGCGGGATACGGGACGAGCAGTACTTC.

V is TRBV7-2 and J is TRBJ2-7; 8 nucleotides line up with TRBD2. Per germline, CDR1 SGHTA and CDR2 FQGNSA. CDR3 length equals 15 residues. Trimming removed 5 bases from V and 6 bases from J; junction bases left unmatched: 12. DNA for the CDR3: TGTGCCAGCAGCGCATCCGGGACTAGTCTTCCCGAGCAGTACTTC. Its protein product is CASSASGTSLPEQYF.

J is TRBJ2-5 and V is TRBV9, with D hard to call. The CDR3 covers 12 residues. In germline, CDR1 is SGDLS, CDR2 YYNGEE. V was trimmed by 4 bases and J by 5 bases, leaving 9 bases between them. The CDR3 is CASSSLEETQYF. CDR3 bases: TGTGCCAGCAGCAGTCTAGAGGAGACCCAGTACTTC.

V is TRBV30 and J is TRBJ2-7; 10 nucleotides line up with TRBD1. The ends lost 7 bases at V and 2 bases at J; junction bases unmatched: 14. The CDR3 runs to 16 residues. Germline loops: CDR1 GTSNPN, CDR2 SVGIG (reference sequence). CDR3 region: CAFNGPRDRGPYEQYF. The CDR3 region has the DNA TGTGCCTTTAACGGGCCCCGGGACAGGGGTCCCTACGAGCAGTACTTC.

The chain joins TRBV6-5 to TRBJ2-2; 10 bases agree with TRBD2. V lost 2 bases and J lost 4; bases outside the gene matches: 4. This CDR3 has 16 residues. The germline gives CDR1 MNHEY, CDR2 SVGAGI. CDR3 sequence: CASSYEREGPTGELFF. CDR3 bases: TGTGCCAGCAGTTACGAGCGGGAGGGCCCCACCGGGGAGCTGTTTTTT.

The rearrangement uses TRBV6-1 and TRBJ1-1; D gene unclear. CDR3 length: 13 amino acids. In germline, CDR1 is MNHNS, CDR2 SASEGT. Trimming removed 2 bases from V and 1 base from J, with 5 bases in between. The DNA for the CDR3 is TGTGCCAGCAGTGAACCAGCGAACACTGAAGCTTTCTTT. Translated, it gives CASSEPANTEAFF.

This clone was found once. The genes are TRBV19 and TRBJ1-1; a weak D match, TRBD1 (5 bases). The V end lost 6 bases, the J end lost 0 bases, and 17 bases lay between the germline ends. Per germline, CDR1 LNHDA and CDR2 SQIVND (reference sequence). There are 16 residues in the CDR3. The CDR3 sequence: CASRGAAFSLNTEAFF. In DNA form, the CDR3 reads TGTGCCAGTAGAGGGGCAGCGTTTTCTCTGAACACTGAAGCTTTCTTT.

This chain uses TRBV9 with TRBJ1-2; TRBD1 agrees at 7 bases. The V gene end was trimmed by 0 bases and the J gene end by 3 bases; junction bases not matched to a gene: 5. The CDR3 has 15 amino acids. CDR1 SGDLS and CDR2 YYNGEE come from the germline V gene. Written as DNA, the CDR3 is TGTGCCAGCAGCGTAGAGGGAGGGGGCCACTATGGCTACACCTTC. It translates to CASSVEGGGHYGYTF.

The chain joins TRBV6-2 or TRBV6-3 to TRBJ2-7; TRBD2 matches 14 bases. Per germline, CDR1 MNHEY and CDR2 SVGEGT. CDR3 length: 19 residues. V dropped 2 bases and J dropped 2; count of bases not matched to a gene: 11. For the CDR3, the DNA is TGTGCCAGCAGTTACCCGACTAGCGGGAGGGCCGTTTGGACCTACGAGCAGTACTTC. Amino acid sequence: CASSYPTSGRAVWTYEQYF.

The chain has TRBV15 and TRBJ1-1; 9 bases map to TRBD1. Losses at the gene ends were 5 bases for V and 5 bases for J; bases not matched to a gene: 6. Germline lookup yields CDR1 LNHNV and CDR2 YYDKDF (reference sequence). CDR3 length: 14 amino acids. CDR3 in amino acids: CATSRMDRGTEAFF. CDR3 in DNA: TGTGCCACCAGCCGGATGGACAGGGGAACTGAAGCTTTCTTT.

The chain is built from TRBV7-9 and TRBJ1-2; tentative D call: TRBD1 (6 bases). V was cut by 1 base and J by 0 bases, with 9 bases left in between. The germline CDR1 and CDR2 sequences are SEHNR and FQNEAQ (reference sequence). The CDR3 has 15 amino acids. The CDR3 protein is CASSLVAGANYGYTF. CDR3 nucleotide sequence: TGTGCCAGCAGCTTAGTGGCAGGGGCTAACTATGGCTACACCTTC.

V is TRBV19 and J is TRBJ2-1, with D hard to call. From germline, CDR1 is LNHDA and CDR2 SQIVND (reference sequence). V gave up 1 base and J gave up 1 base, with 8 bases separating them. This CDR3 has 15 amino acids. The CDR3 loop is CASSIAAGSYNEQFF. The CDR3 nucleotides are TGTGCCAGTAGTATAGCGGCAGGTTCCTACAATGAGCAGTTCTTC.

The chain links TRBV15 to TRBJ1-5, with D perhaps TRBD1 (6 bases). Trimming took 1 base from V and 1 from J, leaving 8 bases between them. Germline V gene data show CDR1 as LNHNV and CDR2 as YYDKDF (reference sequence). The CDR3 has 15 residues. CDR3 in amino acids: CATSRGRGSNQPQHF. Here the CDR3 DNA reads TGTGCCACCAGCAGAGGCAGGGGCAGCAATCAGCCCCAGCATTTT.

As for this clone: The germline gene is not matched at one end of the junction; a read error may be the cause. The rearrangement links TRBV12-3 or TRBV12-4 to TRBJ2-7, with D possibly TRBD2 on 6 matching bases. The CDR3 totals 12 residues. The CDR3 is CASSLGAGRINF. CDR3 bases: TGTGCCAGCAGTTTAGGTGCGGGAAGAATCAACTTC.